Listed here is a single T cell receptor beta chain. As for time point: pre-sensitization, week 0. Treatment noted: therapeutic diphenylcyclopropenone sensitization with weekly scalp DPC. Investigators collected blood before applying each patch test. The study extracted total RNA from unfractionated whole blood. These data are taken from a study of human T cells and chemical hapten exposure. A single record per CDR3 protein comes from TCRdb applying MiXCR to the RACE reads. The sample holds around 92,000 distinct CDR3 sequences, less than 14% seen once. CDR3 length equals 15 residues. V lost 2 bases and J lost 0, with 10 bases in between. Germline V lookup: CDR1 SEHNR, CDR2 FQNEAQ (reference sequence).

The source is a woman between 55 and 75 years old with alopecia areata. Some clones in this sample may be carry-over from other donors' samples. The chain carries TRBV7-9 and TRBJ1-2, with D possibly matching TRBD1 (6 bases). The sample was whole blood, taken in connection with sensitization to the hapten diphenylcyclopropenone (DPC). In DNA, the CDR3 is TGTGCCAGCAGCTTAATGGCAGGGGCTAACTATGGCTACACCTTC. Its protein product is CASSLMAGANYGYTF.